The T cell receptor (beta chain) under discussion was sequenced for a study of T cells in localized non-small cell lung cancer. V was clipped by 0 bases and J by 4 bases; unmatched bases: 5. CDR1 is PRHDT, CDR2 FYEKMQ, per germline (reference sequence). The CDR3 has 15 amino acids. Profiled with immunoSEQ multiplex PCR; TCRdb holds only in-frame clones, not every one. The profile covers around 26,000 clones, with around 88% appearing a single time and roughly 9% taken by the ten largest. The chain carries TRBV13 and TRBJ1-2; 7 bases map to TRBD1. The TCR was taken from a woman aged 35-70 years with stage III lung adenocarcinoma. The specimen comprised peripheral blood mononuclear cells, sampled before any cancer treatment. CDR3 bases: TGTGCCAGCAGCTTAGGCCGACAGGGCTCCTATGGCTACACCTTC. Translated, it gives CASSLGRQGSYGYTF.